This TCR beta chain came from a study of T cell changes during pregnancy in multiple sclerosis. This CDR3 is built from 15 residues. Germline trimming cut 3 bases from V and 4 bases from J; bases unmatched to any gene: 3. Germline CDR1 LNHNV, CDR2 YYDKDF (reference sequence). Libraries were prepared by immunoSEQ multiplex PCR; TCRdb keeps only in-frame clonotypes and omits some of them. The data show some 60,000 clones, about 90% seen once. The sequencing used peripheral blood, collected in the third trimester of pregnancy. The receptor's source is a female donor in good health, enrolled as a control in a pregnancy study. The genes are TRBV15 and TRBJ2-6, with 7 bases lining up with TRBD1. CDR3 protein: CATSSTGEGANVLTF. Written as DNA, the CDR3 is TGTGCCACCAGCAGCACAGGGGAAGGGGCCAACGTCCTGACTTTC.